This TCR beta chain was profiled in a study of CD8 T cells in ankylosing spondylitis. This CDR3 region has 13 residues. Between the trimmed V and J ends, which lost 5 bases and 7 bases, there was a span of 12 bases. In TCRdb, the 5' RACE reads were re-called with MiXCR into one record per CDR3 protein. This sample yields about 270,000 distinct CDR3 sequences, of which 30% to 40% are seen a single time; 3.5% to 4.5% belongs to the top ten. Sequenced material: blood, either unsorted or a sorted T cell fraction (not recorded which). This receptor was identified in a male donor with ankylosing spondylitis or in good health (not recorded which). The chain employs TRBV12-3 or TRBV12-4 and TRBJ2-1, with D perhaps being TRBD1 or TRBD2 (6 bases each). In nucleotides, the CDR3 is TGTGCCAGCAGTACTCAGGGGAGGAATGAGCAGTTCTTC. Protein sequence: CASSTQGRNEQFF.